The sequence of this T cell receptor (beta chain) was determined in a study of post-analysis software for immune sequencing data. Study in general: There were relapsing-remitting, secondary progressive and progressive-relapsing multiple sclerosis among the disease courses included. Study findings and constraints: Among roughly five TRBV segments more frequent in patients than controls were TRBV5-6, TRBV5-1 and TRBV20-1. A significant reduction in normalized Chao1 diversity was observed in multiple sclerosis patients versus controls. With F measure, samples from one preparation batch clustered together strongly.

Note on this clonotype: The antigen is unknown.

V was pared by 2 bases and J by 1 base, with 11 bases between. Germline CDR1 MGHRA, CDR2 YSYEKL. The CDR3 spans 15 residues. Tagging with unique molecular identifiers was a feature of the TCR beta cDNA libraries. T cells numbering about 0.95 to 10 million gave rise to around 460,000 cDNA molecules. TCRdb recomputed calls from the PCR reads with MiXCR, one row per CDR3 protein. The data contain approximately 630,000 distinct CDR3 sequences, roughly three fifths of them singletons. This TCR was sampled from a girl aged 2-10 years with multiple sclerosis. The chain employs TRBV4-1 and TRBJ1-1, with a possible D match to TRBD1 (6 bases). Sequences were obtained from blood. The CDR3 DNA is TGCGCCAGCAGCCAAACGGCAGGGGAGAACACTGAAGCTTTCTTT. Translation: CASSQTAGENTEAFF.